The 8 T cell receptor beta chains listed next were all sequenced from one sample in a study of cytomegalovirus exposure and HLA in healthy donors. A multiplex PCR was run with 60 Vbeta primers and 13 Jbeta primers. Using immunoSEQ multiplex PCR, the repertoire was profiled, and TCRdb retains in-frame clones only, with some absent. Altogether about 35,000 clones are present, approximately 80% being singletons, with the ten largest covering around 5.8%. Sequenced input: PBMCs. These receptor sequences come from a male donor in good health and CMV-seronegative.

This clone was recorded only once. This rearrangement joins TRBV9 to TRBJ1-1; 7 positions agree with TRBD1. The germline CDR1 and CDR2 sequences are SGDLS and YYNGEE. V lost 1 base, J lost 1 base, and 7 bases stayed unmatched. CDR3 length equals 16 residues. The CDR3 is CASSVPRTGENTEAFF. The CDR3 region has the DNA TGTGCCAGCAGCGTACCCCGGACAGGCGAGAACACTGAAGCTTTCTTT.

The gene calls are TRBV7-6 and TRBJ2-1, with TRBD2 matching over 11 bases. CDR3 size: 14 residues. Trimming removed 5 bases from V and 9 bases from J; junction bases left unmatched: 6. The germline V gene has CDR1 SGHVS and CDR2 FNYEAQ. The CDR3, as DNA: TGTGCCAGCAGCCAAACTAGCGGGGGTCTTGAGCAGTTCTTC. This codes for CASSQTSGGLEQFF.

V usage is TRBV6-1 and J usage is TRBJ1-5; maybe TRBD1 (5 bases). This CDR3 is built from 13 residues. The germline V gene encodes CDR1 MNHNS and CDR2 SASEGT. The V and J ends lost 11 bases and 2 bases respectively, with 13 bases between them. CDR3 sequence: CAGAEVGNQPQHF. CDR3 nucleotide sequence: TGTGCCGGGGCTGAAGTAGGCAATCAGCCCCAGCATTTT.

V is TRBV9 and J is TRBJ2-5; 10 bases fit TRBD2. V shed 4 bases, J shed 4 bases, and the junction held 7 bases outside the gene matches. Germline V lookup: CDR1 SGDLS, CDR2 YYNGEE. The CDR3 is 15 residues long. The CDR3 loop is CASSPPSGGGETQYF. CDR3 sequence (DNA): TGTGCCAGCAGCCCCCCTAGCGGGGGTGGAGAGACCCAGTACTTC.

The genes are TRBV30 and TRBJ1-4; 7 bases align to TRBD1. The CDR3 is 14 amino acids. Germline loops: CDR1 GTSNPN, CDR2 SVGIG (reference sequence). The V and J ends lost 1 base and 6 bases, in that order; junction bases with no gene match: 5. CDR3: CAWSAEGTDEKLFF. As DNA, the CDR3 is TGTGCCTGGAGTGCGGAAGGGACAGATGAAAAACTGTTTTTT.

V is TRBV7-3 and J is TRBJ2-5, with TRBD2 matching over 12 bases. The CDR3 has 15 residues. Germline V CDR1 and CDR2: SGHTA, FQGTGA. Trimming at V came to 6 bases and at J to 5 bases, leaving 7 bases not matched to a gene. The CDR3 DNA reads TGTGCCAGCAGTCCTCAGACTAGCGGGGGTGAGACCCAGTACTTC. It translates to CASSPQTSGGETQYF.

The chain joins TRBV6-6 to TRBJ2-2; TRBD2 might be the D (6 bases). CDR1 is MNHNY and CDR2 is SVGAGI in the germline V gene (reference sequence). V shed 5 bases and J shed 5 bases, with 12 bases lying between them. This CDR3 has 14 residues. The CDR3 spells CASSTGGGTGELFF. CDR3 in DNA: TGTGCCAGCAGTACGGGCGGAGGGACCGGGGAGCTGTTTTTT.

Note on this clone: At the DNA level, this CDR3 is encoded by other sequences in the same sample as well. The rearrangement links TRBV2 to TRBJ2-2; TRBD1 matches 8 bases. This CDR3 has 15 amino acids. Germline values: CDR1 SNHLY, CDR2 FYNNEI. V lost 5 bases and J lost 4; bases outside the gene matches: 6. In DNA form, the CDR3 reads TGTGCCAGCAGTTGGACAGGGAGCCCCACCGGGGAGCTGTTTTTT. It specifies CASSWTGSPTGELFF.